This T cell receptor (beta chain) was profiled in a study of CD8+ T cells in alopecia areata. Lesional scalp punch biopsies and peripheral blood came from alopecia areata patients. The study's findings and limits: Compared with normal scalp, lesional scalp had higher clonality and more expanded CD8+ clones. In patients, TCRs were shared less clearly than in mice, and HLA may possibly be involved.

Extracted RNA was reverse transcribed into cDNA, the sequencing template. Measured with immunoSEQ multiplex PCR; TCRdb has only the in-frame clones, and not every one. The sample consists of some 120,000 clones, about 50% of them appearing once. With regard to this clone: The antigen is not known.

The source of this sequence is a human donor with alopecia areata. The sequencing sample was made of NKG2D-low CD8+ T cells sorted from blood.

The CDR3 nucleotides are TGCAGCGTTGAAGATCAGGGGTATACGCAGTATTTT. It encodes CSVEDQGYTQYF. V is TRBV29-1 and J is TRBJ2-3, with D possibly being TRBD1 (6 bases). Germline CDR1 SQVTM, CDR2 ANQGSEA. Between the trimmed V and J ends, which lost 0 bases and 7 bases, there was a span of 8 bases. This CDR3 contains 12 residues.